This T cell receptor beta chain appears in the sequencing data of a study of blood T cell repertoires in COVID-19. This clone came up a few times. Repertoires were generated with immunoSEQ multiplex PCR, while TCRdb's copy carries only in-frame clones and drops some. The sample carries approximately 430,000 clones, 86% recorded once. The ends lost 5 bases at V and 4 bases at J; junction bases unmatched: 8. The CDR3 spans 15 residues. Germline values: CDR1 GTSNPN, CDR2 SVGIG (reference sequence). The sequence derives from a woman in her thirties with active or convalescent COVID-19. Sequencing used peripheral blood. The rearrangement uses TRBV30 and TRBJ2-1; 10 bases align to TRBD2. CDR3 nucleotide sequence: TGTGCCTGGGGCCATCAAGCGGGAGGGTACAATGAGCAGTTCTTC. Translated, it gives CAWGHQAGGYNEQFF.